The 30 T cell receptor beta chains listed next were all sequenced from one sample in a study of blood T cell repertoires in COVID-19. Sequencing used immunoSEQ multiplex PCR; TCRdb keeps in-frame clones, though not all of them. The table has under 250,000 clones, just over 85% seen once. Material for sequencing was peripheral blood. Receptors originate from a man aged 45 to 65 with COVID-19, enrolled during active disease.

The gene calls are TRBV7-2 and TRBJ2-2; 12 nucleotides match TRBD2. Germline V gene lookup returns CDR1 SGHTA and CDR2 FQGNSA. The CDR3 runs 18 residues. The trim removed 5 bases at V and 5 bases at J, leaving 12 bases unmatched. The CDR3 reads CASSPLPLAGGRTGELFF. The CDR3 nucleotides are TGTGCCAGCAGCCCCCTCCCCCTAGCGGGAGGGCGGACCGGGGAGCTGTTTTTT. The whole variable domain, filled in from reference TRBV7-2 and TRBJ2-2, reads GAGVSQSPSNKVTEKGKDVELRCDPISGHTALYWYRQSLGQGLEFLIYFQGNSAPDKSGLPSDRFSAERTGGSVSTLTIQRTQQEDSAVYLCASSPLPLAGGRTGELFFGEGSRLTVL.

In its sample, this clone was seen once. The J gene is TRBJ2-5, the V gene TRBV5-1, with TRBD1 as a possible D gene (6 bases). CDR3 size: 16 residues. V lost 3 bases to trimming and J lost 5 bases, with 20 bases between them. The germline CDR1 and CDR2 sequences are SGHRS and YFSETQ. The CDR3 protein is CASSSSRDTVVETQYF. CDR3 nucleotides: TGCGCCAGCAGCTCCTCCCGGGACACCGTGGTGGAGACCCAGTACTTC.

In its sample, this clone ranks as medium-sized. The V gene is TRBV27, the J gene TRBJ1-2; D unresolved. The CDR3 runs 14 residues. In germline, CDR1 is MNHEY, CDR2 SMNVEV (reference sequence). Deletions cut 5 bases from V and 4 bases from J, with 14 bases between. This CDR3 is CASSPQRAPYGYTF. In nucleotides, the CDR3 is TGTGCCAGCAGTCCCCAGAGGGCCCCCTATGGCTACACCTTC.

The chain's CDR3 is CASSPAPGGELFF. CDR3 DNA sequence: TGTGCCAGCAGCCCAGCTCCGGGCGGGGAGCTGTTTTTT. The chain recombines TRBV11-3 with TRBJ2-2; D unclear. The V gene lost 5 bases and the J gene lost 7 bases, with 11 bases spanning the gap. This CDR3 comprises 13 residues. Germline V gene sequence: CDR1 SGHNT, CDR2 YENEEA. The whole variable domain, filled in from reference TRBV11-3 and TRBJ2-2, reads EAGVVQSPRYKIIEKKQPVAFWCNPISGHNTLYWYLQNLGQGPELLIRYENEEAVDDSQLPKDRFSAERLKGVDSTLKIQPAELGDSAVYLCASSPAPGGELFFGEGSRLTVL.

The chain uses TRBV4-2 and TRBJ1-3, with TRBD1 identical over 7 bases. The CDR3 sequence is 16 residues long. The V and J ends lost 1 base and 2 bases, in that order; junction bases with no gene match: 5. CDR1 and CDR2 from the germline V gene are LGHNA and YNFKEQ. The CDR3: CASSQGVGGTGNTIYF. The DNA for the CDR3 is TGTGCCAGCAGCCAAGGCGTAGGGGGCACTGGAAACACCATATATTTT.

This clone was observed a handful of times. The chain recombines TRBV20-1 with TRBJ1-2; D possibly corresponds to TRBD1 (5 bases). V was clipped by 7 bases and J by 5 bases, with 11 bases between them. The CDR3 runs to 11 residues. Germline V gene sequence: CDR1 DFQATT, CDR2 SNEGSKA (reference sequence). CDR3 in amino acids: CSVGAGYGYTF. Written as DNA, the CDR3 is TGCAGTGTGGGCGCAGGGTATGGCTACACCTTC.

The chain employs TRBV9 and TRBJ1-2; a weak D match, TRBD1 (6 bases). The germline gives CDR1 SGDLS, CDR2 YYNGEE. The CDR3 has 17 residues. Between the trimmed V and J ends, which lost 0 bases and 4 bases, there was a span of 19 bases. CDR3 nucleotides: TGTGCCAGCAGCGTAGAGGACGTTTGGGGGGGCGCCTATGGCTACACCTTC. Protein sequence: CASSVEDVWGGAYGYTF.

This clone has just one count. The chain combines TRBV30 with TRBJ1-5, with D possibly matching TRBD1 (6 bases). CDR1 is GTSNPN and CDR2 is SVGIG in the germline V gene (reference sequence). The ends were cut back, 0 bases at V and 5 bases at J, with 14 bases in the middle. The CDR3 loop spans 15 amino acids. This CDR3 is CAWSVGARGDQPQHF. The CDR3, as DNA: TGTGCCTGGAGTGTAGGGGCCAGGGGAGATCAGCCCCAGCATTTT. The full variable domain, rest sourced from reference TRBV30 and TRBJ1-5, is SQTIHQWPATLVQPVGSPLSLECTVEGTSNPNLYWYRQAAGRGLQLLFYSVGIGQISSEVPQNLSASRPQDRQFILSSKKLLLSDSGFYLCAWSVGARGDQPQHFGDGTRLSIL.

The chain is built from TRBV19 and TRBJ1-1; the match to TRBD1 covers 7 bases. This CDR3 contains 16 residues. In germline, CDR1 is LNHDA, CDR2 SQIVND (reference sequence). With V trimmed by 6 bases and J by 2 bases, 12 bases remained unmatched. The CDR3 region is CASSQANRGGNTEAFF. DNA for the CDR3: TGTGCCAGTAGCCAGGCGAACAGGGGAGGAAACACTGAAGCTTTCTTT.

This rearrangement joins TRBV5-6 to TRBJ2-1; 13 nucleotides align to TRBD2. Germline V CDR1 and CDR2: SGHDT, YYEEEE. This CDR3 spans 19 amino acids. The J segment lost 1 base and the V segment lost 2 bases, leaving 9 bases of the junction unmatched. Here the CDR3 reads CASSLPGTSGTFSYNEQFF. In DNA, the CDR3 is TGTGCCAGCAGCTTACCCGGGACTAGCGGGACTTTTTCCTACAATGAGCAGTTCTTC. The variable domain in full, completed from reference TRBV5-6 and TRBJ2-1, reads DAGVTQSPTHLIKTRGQQVTLRCSPKSGHDTVSWYQQALGQGPQFIFQYYEEEERQRGNFPDRFSGHQFPNYSSELNVNALLLGDSALYLCASSLPGTSGTFSYNEQFFGPGTRLTVL.

V and J are TRBV19 and TRBJ1-5, with D possibly being TRBD1 (6 bases). V was pared by 1 base and J by 5 bases, with 12 bases between. This CDR3 contains 15 residues. Germline CDR1 reads LNHDA; CDR2 reads SQIVND (reference sequence). The CDR3 sequence: CASSIARGRDQPQHF. The CDR3 DNA follows: TGTGCCAGTAGTATAGCCAGGGGACGGGATCAGCCCCAGCATTTT. Supplemented by reference TRBV19 and TRBJ1-5, the full variable domain reads DGGITQSPKYLFRKEGQNVTLSCEQNLNHDAMYWYRQDPGQGLRLIYYSQIVNDFQKGDIAEGYSVSREKKESFPLTVTSAQKNPTAFYLCASSIARGRDQPQHFGDGTRLSIL.

This sequence joins TRBV18 and TRBJ1-5; 7 nucleotides agree with TRBD1. The CDR3 is 13 amino acids. Germline V gene lookup returns CDR1 KGHSH and CDR2 LQKENI. With V trimmed by 6 bases and J by 5 bases, 4 bases remained unmatched. CDR3 nucleotides: TGTGCCAGCTCTCCCGGGACAGATCAGCCCCAGCATTTT. Translated, it gives CASSPGTDQPQHF. Full variable domain (remainder filled in from reference TRBV18 and TRBJ1-5): NAGVMQNPRHLVRRRGQEARLRCSPMKGHSHVYWYRQLPEEGLKFMVYLQKENIIDESGMPKERFSAEFPKEGPSILRIQQVVRGDSAAYFCASSPGTDQPQHFGDGTRLSIL.

This chain uses TRBV3-1 (or the pseudogene TRBV3-2) with TRBJ1-6, with D unclear. The CDR3 has 16 amino acids. From germline, CDR1 is LGHDT and CDR2 YNNKEL (reference sequence). The V end lost 1 base, the J end lost 7 bases, and 14 bases lay between the germline ends. In nucleotides, the CDR3 is TGTGCCAGCAGCCAAGCCCAGGCTCTCACGAATTCACCCCTCCACTTT. The encoded protein is CASSQAQALTNSPLHF.

V gene TRBV29-1 combines with J gene TRBJ2-1, with TRBD2 matching over 8 bases. Germline CDR1 reads SQVTM; CDR2 reads ANQGSEA. V trimming: 4 bases; J trimming: 0 bases; junction bases outside the gene matches: 5. The length of the CDR3 is 15 residues. CDR3 coding DNA: TGCAGCGTTGGATCTCGGGAGGGCTCCTACAATGAGCAGTTCTTC. This encodes CSVGSREGSYNEQFF.

The chain uses TRBV19 and TRBJ1-1; a weak D match, TRBD1 (5 bases). V shed 4 bases and J shed 5 bases, with 8 bases lying between them. The length of the CDR3 is 12 residues. CDR1 is LNHDA and CDR2 is SQIVND in the germline V gene (reference sequence). The CDR3 DNA reads as TGTGCCAGTAGTAAAGGGGCAACTGAAGCTTTCTTT. Its protein is CASSKGATEAFF.

The chain carries TRBV9 and TRBJ1-2; 7 positions agree with TRBD1. The CDR3 consists of 13 residues. Per germline, CDR1 SGDLS and CDR2 YYNGEE. V lost 4 bases, J lost 7 bases, and 7 bases stayed unmatched. The CDR3 DNA reads TGTGCCAGCAGCATGAGGGGGCTCGGTGGCTACACCTTC. Protein product: CASSMRGLGGYTF.

The rearrangement joins TRBV6-2 or TRBV6-3 to TRBJ2-7; D remains unclear. Germline V gene lookup returns CDR1 MNHEY and CDR2 SVGEGT. This CDR3 spans 13 amino acids. The ends were cut back, 0 bases at V and 3 bases at J, with 6 bases in the middle. CDR3 DNA sequence: TGTGCCAGCAGTTACTCGGCAGTCTACGAGCAGTACTTC. This sequence encodes CASSYSAVYEQYF.

Turning to this clone: Other DNA sequences in the same sample also yield this CDR3. The chain combines TRBV25-1 with TRBJ2-1; 13 nucleotides match TRBD2. Germline V CDR1 and CDR2: MGHDK, SYGVNS. The CDR3 has 15 residues. V was clipped by 4 bases and J by 7 bases; unmatched bases: 4. Here the CDR3 reads CASSGGLAGSNEQFF. In DNA, the CDR3 is TGTGCCAGCAGTGGGGGACTAGCGGGGAGTAATGAGCAGTTCTTC.

The rearrangement links TRBV7-3 to TRBJ2-5; 10 positions agree with TRBD1. The CDR3 has 15 residues. Germline V gene lookup returns CDR1 SGHTA and CDR2 FQGTGA. Losses at the gene ends were 5 bases for V and 4 bases for J; bases not matched to a gene: 7. The CDR3 loop is CASSMTGGEGETQYF. CDR3 sequence (DNA): TGTGCCAGCAGCATGACAGGGGGCGAGGGAGAGACCCAGTACTTC.

The rearrangement links TRBV9 to TRBJ2-6; 11 nucleotides align to TRBD2. The CDR3 sequence is 18 residues long. J gave up 0 bases and V 4 bases, and 6 bases lay outside the gene matches. The V gene's germline CDR1 is SGDLS and CDR2 YYNGEE. As DNA, the CDR3 is TGTGCCAGCAGCTCGGGACTAGCGGAGAGCTCTGGGGCCAACGTCCTGACTTTC. Translating it yields CASSSGLAESSGANVLTF.

The V gene is TRBV7-9, the J gene TRBJ1-2; D is undetermined. Germline CDR1 SEHNR, CDR2 FQNEAQ (reference sequence). The V end lost 5 bases, the J end lost 6 bases, and 16 bases lay between the germline ends. This CDR3 spans 14 amino acids. CDR3 nucleotide sequence: TGTGCCAGCAGCCCGTTGGCGGGTGAGGATGGCTACACCTTC. Translation: CASSPLAGEDGYTF.

This clone was seen a handful of times. The chain employs TRBV19 and TRBJ1-1; no clear D. With 3 bases removed from V and 1 base from J, the gap between germline ends came to 6 bases. This CDR3 spans 13 amino acids. Germline V gene lookup returns CDR1 LNHDA and CDR2 SQIVND (reference sequence). The CDR3: CASSMARNTEAFF. The CDR3 DNA follows: TGTGCCAGTAGTATGGCTCGGAACACTGAAGCTTTCTTT.

The chain employs TRBV5-6 and TRBJ2-3, with D tentatively TRBD1 (6 bases). V was pared by 2 bases and J by 1 base, with 11 bases between. Germline CDR1 and CDR2: SGHDT and YYEEEE. The CDR3 spans 15 residues. As DNA, the CDR3 is TGTGCCAGCAGCTTAGGGGACACCCGCACAGATACGCAGTATTTT. It is translated as CASSLGDTRTDTQYF.

The chain recombines TRBV4-3 with TRBJ2-2; TRBD2 is a possible D gene (6 bases). V lost 2 bases and J lost 0, with 19 bases in between. The CDR3 runs 19 residues. CDR1 is LGHNA and CDR2 is YSLEER in the germline V gene. The DNA of the CDR3 is TGCGCCAGCAGCCAATTCTACCAGAGGGCGGGAACGAACACCGGGGAGCTGTTTTTT. Amino acid sequence: CASSQFYQRAGTNTGELFF.

V is TRBV9 and J is TRBJ1-4; the match to TRBD1 covers 7 bases. V lost 3 bases, J lost 8 bases, and 4 bases stayed unmatched. The CDR3 is 13 residues long. Looked up from germline, CDR1 is SGDLS and CDR2 is YYNGEE. The chain's CDR3 is CASSDLGQEKLFF. CDR3 bases: TGTGCCAGCAGCGACCTGGGACAGGAAAAACTGTTTTTT.

This chain connects TRBV11-2 to TRBJ1-1; 7 bases are shared with TRBD1. The CDR3 sequence is 13 residues long. J lost 8 bases, V lost 4 bases, and 7 bases had no gene match. Germline V gives CDR1 SGHAT, CDR2 FQNNGV. The CDR3, as DNA: TGTGCCAGCAGCTATACATTGGACAGGGAAGCTTTCTTT. Translating it yields CASSYTLDREAFF.

This clone was seen more than once but under ten times. CDR3 amino acids: CASSFRTSGGVGEQYF. Here the CDR3 DNA reads TGCGCCAGCAGCTTTAGGACTAGCGGGGGCGTGGGGGAGCAGTACTTC. This chain uses TRBV5-1 with TRBJ2-7, with TRBD2 matching over 13 bases. This CDR3 spans 16 amino acids. CDR1 is SGHRS, CDR2 YFSETQ, per germline. With V trimmed by 2 bases and J by 7 bases, 9 bases remained unmatched.

A few counts support this clone. V is TRBV6-5 and J is TRBJ1-5, with TRBD1 identical over 8 bases. Germline V CDR1 and CDR2: MNHEY, SVGAGI. The CDR3 contains 15 residues. The ends lost 7 bases at V and 4 bases at J; junction bases unmatched: 9. This CDR3 is CASMDRVSPNQPQHF. The CDR3 DNA is TGTGCCAGCATGGACAGGGTTTCTCCTAATCAGCCCCAGCATTTT.

V is TRBV30 and J is TRBJ2-3, with D perhaps matching TRBD2 (6 bases). The CDR3 covers 18 residues. V lost 3 bases, J lost 6 bases, and 28 bases lay in between. CDR1 is GTSNPN and CDR2 is SVGIG in the germline V gene (reference sequence). The DNA for the CDR3 is TGTGCCTGGAGCTATACCCCGGGACTCCGAAAAGTCGCGGATACGCAGTATTTT. Protein: CAWSYTPGLRKVADTQYF.

As concerns this clone: The CDR3 carries no conserved terminal phenylalanine or tryptophan, so it likely arises from a read error. The DNA is omitted, as the CDR3 cannot be located on it reliably, and the CDR3 follows TCRdb's listing. The chain employs TRBV2 and TRBJ2-3; whether TRBD1, the table's D call, matches the DNA was not checked. Germline values: CDR1 SNHLY, CDR2 FYNNEI. The CDR3 numbers 14 amino acids, ends counted. This CDR3 reads CASKIGTDTPKSVV.